This paragraph covers one TCR beta chain sequence. The antigen it binds to is not known. No much larger clone is present one base from it, and per-base qualities are unavailable. The cohort comprised approximately 700 healthy bone marrow donors. All cohort members were sampled while nominally healthy, although unrecorded immune exposures were likely present. The donor was CMV seronegative and was included in the group of several hundred seronegative cohort members. A peripheral blood sample was collected from each donor, and TCR beta sequencing was performed on peripheral blood mononuclear cells. The Qiagen DNeasy Blood Extraction Kit was used to extract genomic DNA from the blood cell samples. The data are from a study of cytomegalovirus exposure and HLA in healthy donors (dated by TCRdb to 2016 to 2017). At the level of the whole study: According to an earlier analysis of 550 to 700 of the donors, some 180 million T cells yielded some 110 million unique TCR beta sequences and 276 Gb of sequence data. Approximately 300 gigabases of sequencing data and around 88 million unique TCR sequences made up an early release that covered about 640 HLA-typed donors. The genetic ancestry cluster associated with self-reported Caucasian donors included roughly 84% of the roughly 390 genotyped donors. The study aimed to test whether cataloging public T cell receptors could reveal signatures of past pathogen exposure. The study used immunosequencing to profile the T cell repertoires of more than 650 subjects and linked those repertoires to cytomegalovirus serostatus. A separate validation cohort of over 95 different subjects was used in addition to the roughly 620-subject first cohort. The study combined high-throughput TCR immunosequencing, statistical association of individual TCRs with disease status, and machine learning to predict cytomegalovirus infection status. In a later analysis, previously published TCR beta repertoires from hundreds of donors were re-analyzed and high-resolution HLA genotyping was added so that TCR occurrence patterns could be studied. Rather than using new phenotypic data, the later analysis identified candidate immune exposures from TCR beta sequences and from how often those sequences occurred across donors. An earlier analysis of around 540 of the donors applied high-throughput TCR beta sequencing to assess whether each TCR beta V gene segment acted as functional or pseudogenic. Donor age, sex, ethnicity and CMV serostatus were collected together with the repertoire data. A later genetic analysis used genome-wide SNP genotypes for about three fifths of the roughly 700 donors, treating that subset as a discovery cohort. Every discovery cohort repertoire had been produced on one sequencing platform. HLA typing included class I and class II loci at four-digit resolution. Typing coverage differed by locus: A, B, C, DRB1 and DQB1 were typed in about 629-640 donors, DQA1 in approximately 520, DPA1 in some 600, and DPB1 in 400 to 490. Several DR-DQ haplotypes were handled as single units for association and clustering because linkage in the cohort was strong. Across 398 genotyped donors of the cohort, an average of approximately 220,000 unique TCR beta nucleotide sequences per donor were sequenced, and roughly 18% of those sequences were non-productive.

What the authors observed across the whole study: Because some donors lacked HLA typing at each locus, the association tests relied only on the typed subset. Only TCR beta chains were sequenced in this cohort, and the absence of alpha or paired-chain data limited detectable features. Linkage disequilibrium might explain the correlated functional status among segregating V segments, but an unknown experimental factor could not be excluded. A few of the identified cytomegalovirus-associated TCR beta chains were confirmed in vitro to be specific for cytomegalovirus antigens. Some IMGT-functional V segments, including TRBV6-2 and TRBV6-3, could not be distinguished by the 87-base-pair reads and were therefore excluded. In a later analysis, the rate of TCR association differed among HLA loci, with DRB1 alleles having the most associated TCRs and HLA-C alleles having the fewest. V-gene and J-gene trimming of TCR beta chains was associated with a missense DCLRE1C variant in a later genetic analysis, and the association was replicated in an independent cohort. Several of the top co-occurrence clusters appeared to be linked to parvovirus B19, influenza, CMV and Epstein-Barr virus, according to a later analysis. A later analysis associated about 17,000 TCR beta sequences with specific HLA alleles at a false discovery rate of 0.05. Cytomegalovirus status was reported to be diagnosed by the classifier with high specificity and sensitivity in both the original and validation cohorts. Strong co-occurrence of HLA alleles, especially DR and DQ, made assigning TCR associations to individual alleles difficult. In the study, some 160 TCR beta chains were listed as associated with cytomegalovirus. Across donors, most TCR sequences were observed very rarely, whereas some public TCRs were present in many individuals. The presence/absence analyses assumed that sequencing depth was roughly uniform across donors, and that assumption may not be true. An earlier analysis of approximately 570 of the donors showed that most TCR beta V segments appeared in productive rearrangements either about 90% or about 30% of the time, which broadly matched IMGT annotations. The authors suggested that the approach could potentially be extended to other disease states and immunological phenotypes. A later analysis found that HLA-associated TCR beta chains were more clonally expanded and had lower generation probabilities than equally common non-associated chains. Compared with the approximately 710-donor mean, donors in an Asian-associated ancestry cluster had fewer N-insertions in productive TCRs, according to a later genetic analysis. According to a later analysis, most CMV-associated TCR beta chains appeared to be HLA-restricted, and the HLA associations seemed to be driven largely by CMV exposure. Because counts were too low, seventeen rarely observed V segments, including chromosome 9 orphons, were excluded from the earlier analysis of around 640 of the donors. A cluster of highly shared sequence variants was judged likely to be a technical artifact of the sequencing pipeline. The only immune exposure information available for the cohort was CMV serostatus. A further reported finding was that TCR beta sequences accurately predicted the HLA-A and HLA-B alleles for most subjects in the first cohort.

The germline V gene specifies SNHLY as CDR1 and FYNNEI as CDR2. Counted from cysteine to phenylalanine, this CDR3 has 12 amino acids. Only the CDR3 region is kept as DNA, spanning 36 bases read in frame from base 1. Trimming removed 7 bases from V and 8 bases from J, leaving 11 bases between the germline ends. Libraries were built with the immunoSEQ multiplex PCR assay. For the multiplex PCR, a mixture combining 60 forward primers for TCR Vbeta segments and 13 reverse primers for TCR Jbeta segments was used. The CDR3 region of rearranged TCR beta genes was amplified from genomic DNA with a multiplex PCR assay. The Illumina HiSeq System was used to sequence the amplified TCR beta libraries as 87-base-pair reads. Per the authors' processing: A later analysis tallied 70 million to 100 million unique TCR beta chains across the 666 repertoires, and about 12 million of those chains were shared by two or more donors. A nearest-neighbor algorithm error-corrected the raw reads and collapsed the reads into unique sequences, merging closely related sequences to remove PCR and sequencing errors. Alignment of CDR3 sequences to IMGT reference sequences was used to assign V, D and J gene segments. For a sequence to be retained, a match of at least six nucleotides to both a V gene segment and a J gene segment was required. A rearrangement counted as productive if the CDR3 had no stop codons and remained in frame with V and J, and every other rearrangement counted as non-productive. CDR3 was defined by IMGT convention, running from the second conserved V-encoded cysteine to the conserved J-encoded phenylalanine. Sequences without an unambiguous match to a single V gene segment were excluded from the earlier analysis of a few hundred of the donors. An earlier analysis of under 750 of the donors called V segments functional above 56.7% productive rearrangements and segregating when the between-donor standard deviation exceeded 5%. A statistical classification framework was built to diagnose cytomegalovirus status from the catalog of TCR beta chain sequences. In a later analysis, V and J genes were assigned by comparing TCR nucleotide sequences against IMGT/GENE-DB human TR gene sequences. The TCRdist pipeline was used in a later analysis to assign CDR3 sequences and most-parsimonious VDJ recombination scenarios. A later analysis defined each TCR beta chain by its CDR3 amino acid sequence plus V-gene family, and excluded reads lacking a unique V-gene family. As a way to deal with suspected cross-contamination and a sequencing artifact, a later analysis dropped 640 or so nucleotide sequences that were highly shared and had low generation probability. In a later analysis, a clonal expansion index was calculated for each public chain from normalized within-repertoire ranks of inferred template counts. In a later analysis, generation probabilities were computed with a VDJ recombination model fitted to out-of-frame rearrangements, and the resulting probabilities were checked against IGoR. In a later analysis, TCR-TCR, TCR-HLA and TCR-CMV co-occurrence was scored with hypergeometric tests, and a repertoire-size bias correction was applied to TCR pairs. False discovery rates were estimated in a later analysis by permuting HLA or CMV assignments 20 times. A later analysis grouped co-occurring TCRs with DBSCAN, adding TCRdist sequence similarity when clustering within HLA-allele-positive subsets. Repertoires with fewer than 30,000 or more than 120,000 public chains were left out of co-occurrence clustering, as were five repertoires with anomalous nucleotide sharing. TCRdb's version of the immuneACCESS table is confined to in-frame rearrangements and falls short of the full clone set. An unresolved V gene accounts for under half of the shortfall where checked; the remainder is of unknown origin. The V and J calls and clone size are taken from that table; D and trimming were inferred from the DNA. The table for this sample lists 90,000 to 110,000 clones; 81% of them were counted only once. The ten largest clones represent more than 2% of the sample.

The rearranged segments are TRBV2 and TRBJ2-2; the best D guess is TRBD1, with 5 bases matching. Sequenced input: PBMCs. The source of this sequence is a woman in her 30s in good health and CMV-seronegative. The CDR3 here reads CASNQGAGELFF. The bases read TGTGCCAGCAATCAAGGGGCAGGGGAGCTGTTTTTT. The reference TRBV2 and TRBJ2-2 proteins fill in what lies around the CDR3, so the full variable domain reads EPEVTQTPSHQVTQMGQEVILRCVPISNHLYFYWYRQILGQKVEFLVSFYNNEISEKSEIFDDQFSVERPDGSNFTLKIRSTKLEDSAMYFCASNQGAGELFFGEGSRLTVL.